The 14 T cell receptor beta chains presented below share a single source sample, sequenced in a study of cytotoxic CD8 clonotypes in ibrutinib-treated CLL. The repertoire was sequenced with immunoSEQ multiplex PCR; TCRdb's copy has only in-frame clones and lacks some. The sample comprises 270,000 or so clones, roughly three quarters of which are singletons, and about 5.7% rests with the top ten. The sequences come from PBMCs, collected at disease progression, from a patient treated with ibrutinib. These receptor sequences come from a human donor with chronic lymphocytic leukemia.

This clone has just a few counts. This sequence joins TRBV5-1 and TRBJ2-2, with 8 bases aligning to TRBD2. The CDR3 contains 15 residues. V shed 0 bases and J 4 bases; nucleotides not matched to a gene: 2. The V gene's germline CDR1 is SGHRS and CDR2 YFSETQ. CDR3 nucleotides: TGCGCCAGCAGCTTGGAACTAGCGGCCACCGGGGAGCTGTTTTTT. Protein: CASSLELAATGELFF.

The chain employs TRBV27 and TRBJ2-1; 9 bases match TRBD2. CDR3 length: 17 amino acids. V lost 5 bases, J lost 0 bases, and 8 bases stayed unmatched. Germline CDR1 and CDR2: MNHEY and SMNVEV (reference sequence). CDR3 protein: CASSLTSGSSSYNEQFF. In DNA, the CDR3 is TGTGCCAGCAGTCTGACTAGCGGATCGAGCTCCTACAATGAGCAGTTCTTC.

The J gene is TRBJ2-7, the V gene TRBV7-8, with D perhaps matching TRBD1 (6 bases). Trimming took 5 bases from V and 7 from J, leaving 21 bases between them. CDR3 length: 15 amino acids. Germline CDR1 reads SGHVS; CDR2 reads FQNEAQ. The CDR3 DNA reads TGTGCCAGCAGCCCATTGGACAGTTGGCTTAATGAGCAGTACTTC. It translates to CASSPLDSWLNEQYF.

J is TRBJ2-1 and V is TRBV4-1; 16 nucleotides match TRBD2. Germline V gene data show CDR1 as MGHRA and CDR2 as YSYEKL. The CDR3 runs to 14 residues. The ends lost 4 bases at V and 15 bases at J; junction bases unmatched: 6. The CDR3 loop is CASSLEGTSGRAFF. The CDR3 nucleotides read TGCGCCAGCAGCCTAGAGGGGACTAGCGGGAGGGCGTTCTTC.

V and J are TRBV27 and TRBJ1-1; 7 bases are a match to TRBD1. The length of the CDR3 is 14 residues. The germline V gene has CDR1 MNHEY and CDR2 SMNVEV (reference sequence). The junction had 2 bases not matched to a gene; V was cut back by 3 bases and J by 1 base. DNA of the CDR3: TGTGCCAGCAGTTTCAGGGGGGAGAACACTGAAGCTTTCTTT. Its translation is CASSFRGENTEAFF.

This clone was seen more than once but under ten times. Other DNA sequences in this sample translate to the same CDR3. The chain combines TRBV27 with TRBJ2-6, with no clear D. The CDR3 has 16 residues. Per the germline V gene, CDR1 is MNHEY and CDR2 is SMNVEV (reference sequence). V was pared by 8 bases and J by 0 bases, with 14 bases between. DNA of the CDR3: TGTGCCAGCTCCCCCCTTGGGTTCTCTGGGGCCAACGTCCTGACTTTC. Translation: CASSPLGFSGANVLTF.

The chain carries TRBV10-2 and TRBJ2-3; a weak D match, TRBD2 (5 bases). V was trimmed by 4 bases and J by 1 base, leaving 9 bases between them. The V gene's germline CDR1 is WSHSY and CDR2 SAAADI. The CDR3 extends over 14 amino acids. In DNA form, the CDR3 reads TGCGCCAGCAGTGGTCGGACTGGCACAGATACGCAGTATTTT. Amino acids: CASSGRTGTDTQYF.

The J gene is TRBJ2-1, the V gene TRBV15, with D perhaps TRBD2 (9 bases). CDR3 length equals 18 residues. V lost 5 bases to trimming and J lost 7 bases, with 27 bases between them. The germline V gene encodes CDR1 LNHNV and CDR2 YYDKDF (reference sequence). The CDR3 here is CATSRDRWAGGPGNEQFF. The DNA of the CDR3 is TGTGCCACCAGCCGGGACAGGTGGGCGGGAGGGCCGGGGAATGAGCAGTTCTTC.

The CDR3 reads CASSVVAGSSYEQYF. Written as DNA, the CDR3 is TGTGCCAGCAGCGTCGTAGCGGGAAGCTCCTACGAGCAGTACTTC. The chain combines TRBV9 with TRBJ2-7; TRBD2 agrees at 8 bases. CDR3 size: 15 residues. Germline V gene sequence: CDR1 SGDLS, CDR2 YYNGEE. V shed 2 bases and J 0 bases; nucleotides not matched to a gene: 4. Combining the CDR3 with reference TRBV9 and TRBJ2-7 gives the whole variable domain DSGVTQTPKHLITATGQRVTLRCSPRSGDLSVYWYQQSLDQGLQFLIQYYNGEERAKGNILERFSAQQFPDLHSELNLSSLELGDSALYFCASSVVAGSSYEQYFGPGTRLTVT.

The rearrangement joins TRBV15 to TRBJ1-2; 7 nucleotides line up with TRBD1. Per germline, CDR1 LNHNV and CDR2 YYDKDF (reference sequence). The CDR3 length is 11 residues. The V gene end was trimmed by 6 bases and the J gene end by 8 bases; junction bases not matched to a gene: 3. The CDR3 reads CATRPTGGYTF. DNA of the CDR3: TGTGCCACCAGACCGACAGGGGGCTACACCTTC.

The chain links TRBV28 to TRBJ1-5; 11 bases agree with TRBD1. This CDR3 comprises 16 residues. V was clipped by 2 bases and J by 4 bases; unmatched bases: 4. CDR1 and CDR2 (germline): MDHEN, SYDVKM. CDR3 loop: CASSLRTGGLNQPQHF. The CDR3 DNA follows: TGTGCCAGCAGTTTAAGGACAGGGGGCTTGAATCAGCCCCAGCATTTT.

The rearrangement uses TRBV7-2 and TRBJ2-5; D ambiguous. Germline assignment: CDR1 SGHTA and CDR2 FQGNSA. The CDR3 is made up of 13 amino acids. Trimming removed 2 bases from V and 5 bases from J, with 9 bases in between. CDR3 residues: CASSLQAGETQYF. The CDR3 DNA sequence: TGTGCCAGCAGCTTACAGGCCGGGGAGACCCAGTACTTC.

This clone was detected a few times. The chain has TRBV5-6 and TRBJ1-5, with TRBD1 as a possible D gene (5 bases). Germline-derived CDR1 and CDR2 are SGHDT and YYEEEE. This CDR3 has 13 residues. V gave up 1 base and J gave up 9 bases, with 11 bases separating them. The CDR3 protein is CASSLQGGRPQHF. CDR3 in DNA: TGTGCCAGCAGCTTGCAGGGCGGTCGGCCCCAGCATTTT.

The DNA of the CDR3 is TGTGCCACCAGCTCAAGCGTCGGCACTGAAGCTTTCTTT. Translating it yields CATSSSVGTEAFF. The chain employs TRBV15 and TRBJ1-1; D gene uncertain. Germline-derived CDR1 and CDR2 are LNHNV and YYDKDF (reference sequence). This CDR3 spans 13 amino acids. The germline V and J ends were trimmed by 5 bases and 4 bases, with 11 bases remaining between them.